This entry lists 11 T cell receptor beta chains sequenced from one sample in a study of T cells in Graves' hyperthyroidism and ophthalmopathy (dated by TCRdb to the late 2010s). Library prep was done by multiplex PCR. The run used an Illumina HiSeq 2000. Amplification of TCR beta CDR3 regions was carried out from RNA transcripts. The first round of RT-PCR for the TCR CDR3 was performed with the HTBI primer set and the Qiagen OneStep RT-PCR kit. Clones were called with MiXCR by TCRdb after fastp trimmed the public reads at Q25, and only in-frame beta chains were retained. Here each entry gathers all rows of one CDR3 protein and keeps the most common genes and DNA. The sample includes around 660,000 distinct CDR3 sequences, with roughly 46% observed a single time. The ten most abundant clones make up about 7.2% of the sample. The sequenced sample was peripheral blood or thyroid tissue (not recorded which). The receptor set was obtained from an adult man with Graves' disease, either hyperthyroidism or ophthalmopathy (not recorded which).

The CDR3: CASSEQSGTGELFF. For the CDR3, the DNA is TGTGCCAGCAGTGAACAGTCGGGCACCGGGGAGCTGTTTTTT. The chain is built from TRBV2 and TRBJ2-2; D gene uncertain. The CDR3 consists of 14 residues. The V gene lost 2 bases and the J gene lost 4 bases, with 8 bases spanning the gap. CDR1 and CDR2 from the germline V gene are SNHLY and FYNNEI. The complete variable domain, with remaining parts taken from reference TRBV2 and TRBJ2-2, reads EPEVTQTPSHQVTQMGQEVILRCVPISNHLYFYWYRQILGQKVEFLVSFYNNEISEKSEIFDDQFSVERPDGSNFTLKIRSTKLEDSAMYFCASSEQSGTGELFFGEGSRLTVL.

Of note for this clonotype: A much larger clone lies a single base off, so this may be a read error. The V and J genes are TRBV10-3 and TRBJ2-5, with 10 nucleotides matching TRBD2. This CDR3 spans 18 amino acids. V was clipped by 5 bases and J by 1 base; unmatched bases: 13. CDR1 is ENHRY, CDR2 SYGVKD, per germline. The CDR3 sequence is CAISSGGALSRLQETQYF. As DNA, the CDR3 is TGTGCCATCAGTAGCGGGGGGGCGCTATCCAGACTCCAAGAGACCCAGTACTTC.

In this sample, this clonotype turned up a few times. CDR3 DNA sequence: TGTGCCAGTAATGGACAGGGTAACTACGAGCAGTACTTC. The encoded protein is CASNGQGNYEQYF. The V and J genes are TRBV7-2 and TRBJ2-7; the match to TRBD1 covers 8 bases. CDR1 and CDR2 from the germline V gene are SGHTA and FQGNSA. The ends lost 9 bases at V and 3 bases at J; junction bases unmatched: 7. The CDR3 spans 13 residues.

J is TRBJ1-5 and V is TRBV6-5; 7 bases map to TRBD1. Germline CDR1 is MNHEY and CDR2 is SVGAGI. This CDR3 spans 15 amino acids. V lost 5 bases and J lost 4; bases outside the gene matches: 8. CDR3 protein: CASSLRQGRNQPQHF. Written as DNA, the CDR3 is TGTGCCAGCAGTCTACGACAGGGAAGGAATCAGCCCCAGCATTTT.

This clonotype was seen repeatedly, ten times or more. J is TRBJ1-1 and V is TRBV19; no definite D call. Germline loops: CDR1 LNHDA, CDR2 SQIVND (reference sequence). Deletions cut 4 bases from V and 3 bases from J, with 9 bases between. The CDR3 has 13 residues. The CDR3 is CASSKGSDTEAFF. CDR3 sequence (DNA): TGTGCCAGTAGTAAGGGATCCGACACTGAAGCTTTCTTT.

This rearrangement joins TRBV6-5 to TRBJ2-5; 8 nucleotides match TRBD2. Trimming cost V 6 bases and J 1 base; bases outside gene matches: 7. The CDR3 runs to 15 residues. The germline V gene encodes CDR1 MNHEY and CDR2 SVGAGI. The CDR3 bases are TGTGCCAGCAGCGGGGGGGGGCTTGTCCAAGAGACCCAGTACTTC. It is translated as CASSGGGLVQETQYF.

This clonotype has only one observation. The J gene is TRBJ2-5, the V gene TRBV24-1; D possibly corresponds to TRBD1 (5 bases). The CDR3 length is 17 residues. Deletions cut 5 bases from V and 3 bases from J, with 21 bases between. From germline, CDR1 is KGHDR and CDR2 SFDVKD. As DNA, the CDR3 is TGTGCCACCAGTGCGGCCGGACCTCTGCAGGGAAAAGAGACCCAGTACTTC. This codes for CATSAAGPLQGKETQYF.

This clonotype has only a few counts. The chain combines TRBV7-9 with TRBJ2-7, with 9 bases identical to TRBD1. Germline V lookup: CDR1 SEHNR, CDR2 FQNEAQ (reference sequence). J gave up 4 bases and V 4 bases, and 11 bases lay outside the gene matches. The CDR3 has 16 residues. The CDR3 protein is CASSSEDGTGNYEQYF. The DNA of the CDR3 is TGTGCCAGCAGCTCGGAGGACGGGACAGGGAATTACGAGCAGTACTTC.

On this clonotype: A much larger clone lies a single base off, so this may be a read error. This sequence joins TRBV9 and TRBJ1-2; maybe TRBD1 (5 bases). The germline gives CDR1 SGDLS, CDR2 YYNGEE. V lost 0 bases and J lost 8, with 11 bases in between. The CDR3 is made up of 13 amino acids. The DNA of the CDR3 is TGTGCCAGCAGCGTAGAGGCAGGGCACGGCTACACCTTC. Amino acids: CASSVEAGHGYTF. Drawing the rest from reference TRBV9 and TRBJ1-2, the complete variable domain is DSGVTQTPKHLITATGQRVTLRCSPRSGDLSVYWYQQSLDQGLQFLIQYYNGEERAKGNILERFSAQQFPDLHSELNLSSLELGDSALYFCASSVEAGHGYTFGSGTRLTVV.

The rearrangement joins TRBV24-1 to TRBJ2-7; D gene ambiguous. Per the germline V gene, CDR1 is KGHDR and CDR2 is SFDVKD. This CDR3 is built from 11 residues. In nucleotides, the CDR3 is TGTGCTAGAGCCGGGCCTTACGAGCAGTACTTC. Its protein product is CARAGPYEQYF.

Many counts were recorded for this clonotype. The chain recombines TRBV10-1 with TRBJ1-1; the match to TRBD1 covers 7 bases. This CDR3 contains 12 residues. V gave up 3 bases and J gave up 10 bases; unmatched junction bases: 5. The germline V gene encodes CDR1 WNHNN and CDR2 SYGVQD (reference sequence). The CDR3 is CASSDPTGRAFF. The CDR3 bases are TGCGCCAGCAGTGATCCGACAGGGCGAGCTTTCTTT.